The 26 T cell receptor beta chains reported below all come from one sample, sequenced in a study of beta chain features in type 1 diabetes. Sequenced material consisted of expressed TCRB transcripts (all of the isolated RNA was reverse transcribed). Some clones are missing from TCRdb's copy, which holds only in-frame ones; the method was immunoSEQ multiplex PCR. The table shows fewer than 20,000 clones, with around 59% occurring only once. Sequencing was performed on stem cell memory CD4+ T cells from blood. These receptor sequences come from a young woman in good health.

The chain combines TRBV11-3 with TRBJ2-2; D possibly corresponds to TRBD2 (6 bases). Trimming shortened V by 5 bases and J by 2 bases, and 12 bases separated the two germline ends. This CDR3 has 15 residues. Germline V gene sequence: CDR1 SGHNT, CDR2 YENEEA. CDR3 nucleotide sequence: TGTGCCAGCAGCGGGGGGACTTCAAACACCGGGGAGCTGTTTTTT. Translation: CASSGGTSNTGELFF.

This clone was found a few times. The CDR3 reads CASSTFRNDRRLYEQYF. Here the CDR3 DNA reads TGTGCCAGCAGCACCTTCCGAAACGACAGGAGACTATACGAGCAGTACTTC. V and J are TRBV21-1 and TRBJ2-7; no check of the table's D call, TRBD1, against the DNA was made. TRBV21-1 is a pseudogene locus. The CDR3 contains 17 residues.

The genes are TRBV19 and TRBJ1-2; D might be TRBD1 (5 bases). Trimming removed 4 bases from V and 2 bases from J, with 8 bases in between. The CDR3 spans 13 residues. CDR1 LNHDA and CDR2 SQIVND come from the germline V gene (reference sequence). The CDR3 reads CASSKTANYGYTF. CDR3 sequence (DNA): TGTGCCAGTAGTAAGACAGCGAACTATGGCTACACCTTC. The full variable domain, with the rest looked up from reference TRBV19 and TRBJ1-2, is DGGITQSPKYLFRKEGQNVTLSCEQNLNHDAMYWYRQDPGQGLRLIYYSQIVNDFQKGDIAEGYSVSREKKESFPLTVTSAQKNPTAFYLCASSKTANYGYTFGSGTRLTVV.

The genes are TRBV5-5 and TRBJ2-5; D is unclear. Trimming pared 3 bases from V and 3 bases from J, leaving 12 bases between. The CDR3 loop spans 14 amino acids. The germline V gene encodes CDR1 SGHKS and CDR2 YYEKEE (reference sequence). The CDR3: CASSSYRAEETQYF. Written as DNA, the CDR3 is TGTGCCAGCAGCTCCTACAGAGCCGAAGAGACCCAGTACTTC.

In this sample, this clone turned up a few times. The V and J genes are TRBV9 and TRBJ2-6; 7 nucleotides match TRBD1. CDR1 and CDR2 from the germline V gene are SGDLS and YYNGEE. V gave up 4 bases and J gave up 3 bases; unmatched junction bases: 13. This CDR3 contains 18 residues. The DNA for the CDR3 is TGTGCCAGCAGCCCATTAGCGACAGGGCTTAATGGGGCCAACGTCCTGACTTTC. Encoded protein: CASSPLATGLNGANVLTF. Supplemented by reference TRBV9 and TRBJ2-6, the full variable domain reads DSGVTQTPKHLITATGQRVTLRCSPRSGDLSVYWYQQSLDQGLQFLIQYYNGEERAKGNILERFSAQQFPDLHSELNLSSLELGDSALYFCASSPLATGLNGANVLTFGAGSRLTVL.

The chain links TRBV5-1 to TRBJ2-1; no definite D call. V gave up 2 bases and J gave up 1 base, with 10 bases separating them. Germline V CDR1 and CDR2: SGHRS, YFSETQ. The CDR3 has 15 residues. CDR3 loop: CASSFPRPSYNEQFF. For the CDR3, the DNA is TGCGCCAGCAGCTTTCCCAGGCCGTCCTACAATGAGCAGTTCTTC.

This chain uses TRBV29-1 with TRBJ1-3, with D perhaps matching TRBD1 (6 bases). V lost 7 bases to trimming and J lost 2 bases, with 12 bases between them. The V gene's germline CDR1 is SQVTM and CDR2 ANQGSEA. The CDR3 spans 13 residues. In nucleotides, the CDR3 is TGCAGCGACCTACAGGGCCCTGGAAACACCATATATTTT. Translating it yields CSDLQGPGNTIYF. The full variable domain, its missing parts supplied by reference TRBV29-1 and TRBJ1-3, is SAVISQKPSRDICQRGTSLTIQCQVDSQVTMMFWYRQQPGQSLTLIATANQGSEATYESGFVIDKFPISRPNLTFSTLTVSNMSPEDSSIYLCSDLQGPGNTIYFGEGSWLTVV.

The CDR3 DNA reads TGTGCCTGGAGTGGGAGGGGATACAATGAGCAGTTCTTC. This sequence encodes CAWSGRGYNEQFF. The chain has TRBV30 and TRBJ2-1, with a tentative D call TRBD2 (6 bases). The germline V gene has CDR1 GTSNPN and CDR2 SVGIG (reference sequence). Between the trimmed V and J ends, which lost 1 base and 4 bases, there was a span of 8 bases. The CDR3 loop spans 13 amino acids.

A few counts support this clone. V and J are TRBV6-6 and TRBJ1-2; D not resolved. Germline-derived CDR1 and CDR2 are MNHNY and SVGAGI (reference sequence). The CDR3 runs 14 residues. Trimming cost V 7 bases and J 4 bases, with 16 bases left between them. CDR3 in amino acids: CASTTPDSGYGYTF. The CDR3 nucleotides read TGTGCCAGCACCACTCCCGATTCAGGCTATGGCTACACCTTC.

This clone was found a few times. The rearrangement links TRBV7-2 to TRBJ2-3, with D hard to call. With 1 base removed from V and 0 bases from J, the gap between germline ends came to 20 bases. The CDR3 covers 19 residues. Looked up from germline, CDR1 is SGHTA and CDR2 is FQGNSA. Here the CDR3 reads CASSLDIPTRLASTDTQYF. The CDR3 DNA follows: TGTGCCAGCAGCTTAGACATCCCGACTCGACTTGCTAGCACAGATACGCAGTATTTT.

In its sample, this clone was seen a few times. V usage is TRBV6-1 and J usage is TRBJ1-1; 8 positions match TRBD1. CDR3 length equals 19 residues. Germline CDR1 is MNHNS and CDR2 is SASEGT. Losses at the gene ends were 4 bases for V and 0 bases for J; bases not matched to a gene: 16. The CDR3 protein is CASSGPRRPTGELNTEAFF. The CDR3 bases are TGTGCCAGCAGTGGTCCGCGTCGCCCGACAGGGGAGTTGAACACTGAAGCTTTCTTT.

CDR3 residues: CASSHGEAGAEQYF. In DNA, the CDR3 is TGCGCCAGCAGCCATGGGGAAGCGGGAGCTGAGCAGTACTTC. The rearrangement links TRBV5-1 to TRBJ2-7; 8 nucleotides align to TRBD2. V was clipped by 4 bases and J by 7 bases; unmatched bases: 10. The CDR3 is made up of 14 amino acids. The V gene's germline CDR1 is SGHRS and CDR2 YFSETQ.

This chain joins TRBV19 and TRBJ2-1; D is perhaps TRBD1 (5 bases). The CDR3 totals 18 residues. Trimming cost V 2 bases and J 0 bases, with 17 bases left between them. Germline loops: CDR1 LNHDA, CDR2 SQIVND (reference sequence). CDR3 DNA sequence: TGTGCCAGTAGTATAACCCTAGGCCAGGGTCTCTCCTACAATGAGCAGTTCTTC. Its translation: CASSITLGQGLSYNEQFF.

V gene TRBV5-5 combines with J gene TRBJ2-1; 14 bases are shared with TRBD2. The trim removed 4 bases at V and 4 bases at J, leaving 10 bases unmatched. Germline CDR1 is SGHKS and CDR2 is YYEKEE (reference sequence). CDR3 length: 18 amino acids. This CDR3 reads CASSQEGTSGRKYNEQFF. CDR3 sequence (DNA): TGTGCCAGCAGCCAAGAAGGGACTAGCGGGAGAAAATACAATGAGCAGTTCTTC.

This chain uses TRBV2 with TRBJ1-2; a possible D gene is TRBD1 (5 bases). V lost 11 bases, J lost 1 base, and 8 bases lay in between. Germline CDR1 and CDR2: SNHLY and FYNNEI. This CDR3 has 11 amino acids. CDR3 residues: CAGQGNYGYTF. CDR3 coding DNA: TGTGCCGGCCAGGGTAACTATGGCTACACCTTC.

This clone was seen more than once but under ten times. The chain uses TRBV27 and TRBJ2-7; no clear D. This CDR3 is built from 15 residues. The germline V gene has CDR1 MNHEY and CDR2 SMNVEV (reference sequence). V gave up 5 bases and J gave up 3 bases, with 17 bases separating them. As DNA, the CDR3 is TGTGCCAGCAGTCCCCGAGACTTTACGATCTACGAGCAGTACTTC. Protein: CASSPRDFTIYEQYF.

The V gene is TRBV19, the J gene TRBJ2-7, with D tentatively TRBD2 (6 bases). The CDR3 contains 15 residues. V dropped 4 bases and J dropped 2 bases, with 15 bases sitting between them. The germline V gene encodes CDR1 LNHDA and CDR2 SQIVND (reference sequence). This CDR3 reads CASSTPSENPYEQYF. CDR3 DNA: TGTGCCAGTAGTACCCCTAGCGAAAACCCCTACGAGCAGTACTTC.

The genes are TRBV5-4 and TRBJ2-7; a weak D match, TRBD2 (6 bases). The CDR3 has 13 amino acids. V lost 6 bases to trimming and J lost 6 bases, with 16 bases between them. CDR1 and CDR2 (germline): SGHNT, YYREEE (reference sequence). This CDR3 is CASTYQGEVEQYF. DNA for the CDR3: TGTGCCAGCACCTATCAAGGGGAGGTCGAGCAGTACTTC.

The CDR3 sequence: CASSLEVLGGYTGELFF. In nucleotides, the CDR3 is TGTGCCAGCAGCTTAGAAGTTTTAGGGGGCTACACCGGGGAGCTGTTTTTT. The V and J genes are TRBV7-9 and TRBJ2-2, with TRBD1 matching 7 bases. J lost 3 bases, V lost 1 base, and 8 bases had no gene match. Per the germline V gene, CDR1 is SEHNR and CDR2 is FQNEAQ (reference sequence). The CDR3 has 17 amino acids.

The rearrangement uses TRBV2 and TRBJ1-5; 7 bases are shared with TRBD1. After removal of 7 bases from V and 5 bases from J, the junction contained 5 bases not matched to a gene. CDR1 and CDR2 from the germline V gene are SNHLY and FYNNEI. There are 13 residues in the CDR3. CDR3 coding DNA: TGTGCCAGCACAGACAGGGCCGATCAGCCCCAGCATTTT. It specifies CASTDRADQPQHF.

This clone was observed a single time. V usage is TRBV11-2 and J usage is TRBJ2-3; D is possibly TRBD1 (5 bases). V was pared by 5 bases and J by 2 bases, with 11 bases between. CDR3 size: 14 residues. CDR1 and CDR2 (germline): SGHAT, FQNNGV. Here the CDR3 reads CASSRQTYTDTQYF. As DNA, the CDR3 is TGTGCCAGCAGCAGACAGACCTACACAGATACGCAGTATTTT.

The chain recombines TRBV7-9 with TRBJ2-7, with TRBD2 matching 9 bases. V was pared by 5 bases and J by 6 bases, with 11 bases of the junction left unmatched. CDR3 length: 15 amino acids. Germline assignment: CDR1 SEHNR and CDR2 FQNEAQ (reference sequence). CDR3 protein: CASSILVGTSTEQYF. The CDR3 nucleotides are TGTGCCAGCAGCATCCTGGTCGGGACTAGCACCGAGCAGTACTTC.

V and J are TRBV7-9 and TRBJ1-2, with 7 bases fitting TRBD1. From germline, CDR1 is SEHNR and CDR2 FQNEAQ (reference sequence). The CDR3 length is 17 residues. The junction had 11 bases not matched to a gene; V was cut back by 2 bases and J by 2 bases. The CDR3: CASSLPDKQGTNYGYTF. The DNA of the CDR3 is TGTGCCAGCAGCTTACCGGATAAACAGGGGACGAACTATGGCTACACCTTC. The whole variable domain, filled in from reference TRBV7-9 and TRBJ1-2, reads DTGVSQNPRHKITKRGQNVTFRCDPISEHNRLYWYRQTLGQGPEFLTYFQNEAQLEKSRLLSDRFSAERPKGSFSTLEIQRTEQGDSAMYLCASSLPDKQGTNYGYTFGSGTRLTVV.

The CDR3 DNA follows: TGTGCCAGCAGTCCCCCGACAGGGCGTACGGGGGAGCAGTACTTC. The encoded protein is CASSPPTGRTGEQYF. The gene calls are TRBV2 and TRBJ2-7, with 7 bases identical to TRBD1. This CDR3 contains 15 residues. Germline V gene lookup returns CDR1 SNHLY and CDR2 FYNNEI. The V gene end was trimmed by 5 bases and the J gene end by 7 bases; junction bases not matched to a gene: 14.

This rearrangement joins TRBV6-1 to TRBJ1-2; D not certain. Germline values: CDR1 MNHNS, CDR2 SASEGT. The CDR3 is made up of 14 amino acids. V shed 2 bases and J shed 2 bases, with 9 bases lying between them. The CDR3 nucleotides read TGTGCCAGCAGTGAAATCTGGCAGAACTATGGCTACACCTTC. It is translated as CASSEIWQNYGYTF.

The V gene is TRBV7-3, the J gene TRBJ2-3, with 9 nucleotides matching TRBD1. Germline assignment: CDR1 SGHTA and CDR2 FQGTGA. V dropped 2 bases and J dropped 2; count of bases not matched to a gene: 11. The CDR3 runs to 18 residues. The CDR3 loop is CASSLSGRDRASTDTQYF. DNA for the CDR3: TGTGCCAGCAGCTTATCTGGCCGGGACAGGGCCTCCACAGATACGCAGTATTTT.